These 23 T cell receptor beta chains were sequenced from one sample in a study of cytomegalovirus exposure and HLA in healthy donors. Here immunoSEQ multiplex PCR was the method, and the copy in TCRdb shows in-frame clones only, minus some. The repertoire holds over 100,000 clones, about 91% seen once, with 1.2% in the top ten. Sequencing was performed on PBMCs. The receptors were sampled from a woman aged 18-29 years in good health and CMV-seronegative.

The chain combines TRBV7-9 with TRBJ2-5; 8 bases line up with TRBD2. Trimming took 5 bases from V and 5 from J; bases not matched to a gene: 10. The CDR3 spans 15 residues. Germline V gives CDR1 SEHNR, CDR2 FQNEAQ (reference sequence). The CDR3 loop reads CASSPCGGGGETQYF. The CDR3 bases are TGTGCCAGCAGCCCGTGCGGGGGCGGGGGGGAGACCCAGTACTTC.

V and J are TRBV5-1 and TRBJ2-3, with a possible D match to TRBD2 (6 bases). The germline gives CDR1 SGHRS, CDR2 YFSETQ. The CDR3 extends over 15 amino acids. V lost 1 base to trimming and J lost 4 bases, with 13 bases between them. The CDR3 nucleotides read TGCGCCAGCAGCTTGTCGGGGGTCGGGCCAGATACGCAGTATTTT. It encodes CASSLSGVGPDTQYF.

The chain joins TRBV6-6 to TRBJ2-7; D may be TRBD1 (6 bases). The CDR3 has 12 residues. Germline CDR1 reads MNHNY; CDR2 reads SVGAGI (reference sequence). Trimming removed 10 bases at V and 0 bases at J, with 10 bases between. The CDR3 nucleotides are TGTGCCACCAAACAGGGCTCCTACGAGCAGTACTTC. Its protein product is CATKQGSYEQYF.

The rearrangement uses TRBV19 and TRBJ1-5, with D tentatively TRBD1 (6 bases). Germline V gives CDR1 LNHDA, CDR2 SQIVND (reference sequence). The CDR3 consists of 15 residues. V was pared by 7 bases and J by 0 bases, with 13 bases between. CDR3 region: CASIRDNYSNQPQHF. The DNA for the CDR3 is TGTGCCAGTATTCGGGACAATTATAGCAATCAGCCCCAGCATTTT.

The chain has TRBV5-1 and TRBJ2-7; the D gene is possibly TRBD1 (6 bases). CDR1 is SGHRS and CDR2 is YFSETQ in the germline V gene. This CDR3 has 15 residues. Trimming removed 4 bases at V and 0 bases at J, with 14 bases between. As DNA, the CDR3 is TGCGCCAGCAGCCCAAGACAGGTCCACTCCTACGAGCAGTACTTC. Protein product: CASSPRQVHSYEQYF.

The rearrangement uses TRBV6-5 and TRBJ1-2; 9 positions agree with TRBD1. The CDR3 length is 14 residues. J gave up 7 bases and V 1 base, and 4 bases lay outside the gene matches. Per the germline V gene, CDR1 is MNHEY and CDR2 is SVGAGI. CDR3 coding DNA: TGTGCCAGCAGTTACTTGGACAGGGGACTTGGCTACACCTTC. Encoded protein: CASSYLDRGLGYTF.

The CDR3 loop reads CASSPTGGYTEAFF. CDR3 bases: TGTGCCAGCTCACCGACAGGGGGCTACACTGAAGCTTTCTTT. The chain joins TRBV18 to TRBJ1-1, with 10 bases lining up with TRBD1. Per germline, CDR1 KGHSH and CDR2 LQKENI. CDR3 size: 14 residues. J was trimmed by 3 bases and V by 3 bases; bases with no gene match: 1.

This clone was found once. The CDR3 sequence is CASSPLDSGQETQYF. The DNA for the CDR3 is TGCGCCAGCAGCCCCTTAGACAGCGGGCAAGAGACCCAGTACTTC. The chain links TRBV5-1 to TRBJ2-5; maybe TRBD2 (6 bases). Trimming removed 4 bases from V and 2 bases from J, with 15 bases in between. The CDR3 is made up of 15 amino acids. CDR1 is SGHRS and CDR2 is YFSETQ in the germline V gene.

V usage is TRBV5-5 and J usage is TRBJ1-1; no clear D gene. This CDR3 comprises 14 residues. Trimming removed 4 bases at V and 0 bases at J, with 10 bases between. Per germline, CDR1 SGHKS and CDR2 YYEKEE (reference sequence). CDR3 DNA sequence: TGTGCCAGCAGCCTAACCGATCTGAACACTGAAGCTTTCTTT. Translated: CASSLTDLNTEAFF.

This sequence joins TRBV29-1 and TRBJ2-7; 7 positions match TRBD1. The CDR3 covers 16 residues. V trimming: 1 base; J trimming: 2 bases; junction bases outside the gene matches: 11. CDR1 SQVTM and CDR2 ANQGSEA come from the germline V gene. CDR3 residues: CSVEVVGTASPYEQYF. The CDR3 bases are TGCAGCGTTGAAGTGGTCGGGACAGCCTCCCCCTACGAGCAGTACTTC.

This clone is a singleton in its sample. J is TRBJ2-4 and V is TRBV2; 9 bases agree with TRBD2. Trimming at V came to 6 bases and at J to 9 bases, leaving 9 bases not matched to a gene. The CDR3 length is 14 residues. Germline-derived CDR1 and CDR2 are SNHLY and FYNNEI. The CDR3 nucleotides read TGTGCCAGCAGCCCCGGGACTAGCAACGCCATTCAGTACTTC. As protein: CASSPGTSNAIQYF.

The rearrangement links TRBV2 to TRBJ1-4; 8 bases are a match to TRBD1. From germline, CDR1 is SNHLY and CDR2 FYNNEI. V gave up 9 bases and J gave up 17 bases; unmatched junction bases: 17. This CDR3 comprises 13 residues. CDR3 nucleotides: TGTGCCAGTCTTAGACAGGGGACGGGACTAAGTTTTTTT. Amino acid sequence: CASLRQGTGLSFF.

The rearrangement uses TRBV6-1 and TRBJ1-5, with 7 bases matching TRBD1. The CDR3 is 15 amino acids. V lost 5 bases, J lost 0 bases, and 4 bases stayed unmatched. Germline CDR1 is MNHNS and CDR2 is SASEGT. CDR3 in DNA: TGTGCCAGCAGTAACAGGGGAAATAGCAATCAGCCCCAGCATTTT. Its protein product is CASSNRGNSNQPQHF.

This rearrangement joins TRBV5-1 to TRBJ1-1; tentative D call: TRBD1 (6 bases). The germline gives CDR1 SGHRS, CDR2 YFSETQ. The CDR3 runs to 15 residues. Deletions cut 0 bases from V and 5 bases from J, with 14 bases between. The CDR3 nucleotides are TGCGCCAGCAGCTTGGGCTACTCAGGGGCTACTGAAGCTTTCTTT. It translates to CASSLGYSGATEAFF. The variable domain in full, with the rest retrieved from reference TRBV5-1 and TRBJ1-1, is KAGVTQTPRYLIKTRGQQVTLSCSPISGHRSVSWYQQTPGQGLQFLFEYFSETQRNKGNFPGRFSGRQFSNSRSEMNVSTLELGDSALYLCASSLGYSGATEAFFGQGTRLTVV.

V is TRBV11-2 and J is TRBJ2-5; no reliable D call. Germline V gene sequence: CDR1 SGHAT, CDR2 FQNNGV. V lost 1 base and J lost 0, with 6 bases in between. This CDR3 contains 14 residues. The CDR3 reads CASSLGADQETQYF. In nucleotides, the CDR3 is TGTGCCAGCAGCTTAGGGGCAGACCAAGAGACCCAGTACTTC.

The chain combines TRBV7-2 with TRBJ1-4, with D tentatively TRBD1 (6 bases). V was cut by 5 bases and J by 8 bases, with 15 bases left in between. The CDR3 is made up of 14 amino acids. Germline CDR1 reads SGHTA; CDR2 reads FQGNSA. DNA for the CDR3: TGTGCCAGCAGCCGAGGGGGGGTTGGAGAAAAACTGTTTTTT. Translated, it gives CASSRGGVGEKLFF. Full variable domain (remainder filled in from reference TRBV7-2 and TRBJ1-4): GAGVSQSPSNKVTEKGKDVELRCDPISGHTALYWYRQSLGQGLEFLIYFQGNSAPDKSGLPSDRFSAERTGGSVSTLTIQRTQQEDSAVYLCASSRGGVGEKLFFGSGTQLSVL.

This sequence joins TRBV6-6 and TRBJ1-2; D remains unclear. The CDR3 is 14 amino acids. The germline gives CDR1 MNHNY, CDR2 SVGAGI (reference sequence). V was clipped by 6 bases and J by 8 bases, with 19 bases between them. The CDR3 coding sequence is TGTGCCAGCAGCCACTTTATCGAGAGGGTCGGCTACACCTTC. It encodes CASSHFIERVGYTF.

This clone has a single count. The chain links TRBV6-1 to TRBJ1-1; no firm D call. The CDR3 runs 14 residues. Germline V CDR1 and CDR2: MNHNS, SASEGT. Deletions cut 2 bases from V and 6 bases from J, with 13 bases between. The CDR3: CASSEFGQEAEAFF. The CDR3 bases are TGTGCCAGCAGTGAATTCGGGCAGGAGGCTGAAGCTTTCTTT.

In nucleotides, the CDR3 is TGTGCCATCTCCCTATTTGGACAGCAAGAGACCCAGTACTTC. Amino acid sequence: CAISLFGQQETQYF. The chain recombines TRBV10-3 with TRBJ2-5, with D perhaps TRBD1 (6 bases). CDR3 length: 14 amino acids. V lost 8 bases, J lost 2 bases, and 15 bases lay in between. The V gene's germline CDR1 is ENHRY and CDR2 SYGVKD.

This sequence joins TRBV4-2 and TRBJ2-2, with D perhaps TRBD2 (6 bases). Trimming pared 0 bases from V and 0 bases from J, leaving 14 bases between. Germline V gene sequence: CDR1 LGHNA, CDR2 YNFKEQ. The CDR3 is 18 amino acids. The chain's CDR3 is CASSQEAASAANTGELFF. CDR3 bases: TGTGCCAGCAGCCAAGAGGCGGCTAGCGCGGCGAACACCGGGGAGCTGTTTTTT.

V is TRBV6-5 and J is TRBJ1-1; tentative D call: TRBD1 (5 bases). The CDR3 runs to 15 residues. Trimming took 3 bases from V and 4 from J, leaving 15 bases between them. CDR1 is MNHEY, CDR2 SVGAGI, per germline. CDR3 sequence (DNA): TGTGCCAGCAGTTATAGTCGTGCGGGACGCACTGAAGCTTTCTTT. This encodes CASSYSRAGRTEAFF.

This clone was detected a few times. The chain joins TRBV2 to TRBJ1-6; D may be TRBD1 (6 bases). The CDR3 contains 16 residues. Deletions cut 1 base from V and 10 bases from J, with 17 bases between. Per germline, CDR1 SNHLY and CDR2 FYNNEI. The CDR3 bases are TGTGCCAGCAGTGAAGGGCGGGCCAGGGGCGGATCACCCCTCCACTTT. It yields the protein CASSEGRARGGSPLHF.

The chain is built from TRBV5-6 and TRBJ2-1, with D possibly being TRBD2 (6 bases). CDR3 length equals 15 residues. Germline-derived CDR1 and CDR2 are SGHDT and YYEEEE. The V end was cut by 0 bases, the J end by 2 bases, with 9 bases between. CDR3 bases: TGTGCCAGCAGCTTGGGGCTAGCGACCTACAATGAGCAGTTCTTC. This sequence encodes CASSLGLATYNEQFF.